This T cell receptor (beta chain) was observed in a study of cytomegalovirus exposure and HLA in healthy donors. From germline, CDR1 is MGHRA and CDR2 YSYEKL. V gave up 0 bases and J gave up 0 bases, with 17 bases separating them. This CDR3 region has 19 residues. PCR involved 60 Vbeta and 13 Jbeta primers. Sequencing was performed with immunoSEQ multiplex PCR; in TCRdb, only in-frame clones are kept and a portion is missing. The sample has under 200,000 clones, more than 80% seen once. The gene calls are TRBV4-1 and TRBJ1-4; D may be TRBD1 (5 bases). Sequences were obtained from PBMCs. The sequence was collected from a woman aged 45-59 years in good health and CMV-seropositive. The CDR3 nucleotides are TGCGCCAGCAGCCAAGACAGGGTGTTTATACCTGCAACTAATGAAAAACTGTTTTTT. Translated: CASSQDRVFIPATNEKLFF.